These 16 T cell receptor beta chains were all obtained from the same sample, sequenced in a study of blood T cell repertoires in COVID-19 (dated by TCRdb to about 2020). Libraries came from the immunoSEQ multiplex PCR assay. What TCRdb holds here is the immuneACCESS table cut down to in-frame rearrangements. Part of the clones is not present; checked against another copy, under half of the missing clones reflect an unresolved V gene, and the others are unexplained. Present in this sample are 200,000 to 300,000 clones, less than 90% of which were seen just once. Of the sample, 4.2% is held by the ten largest clones. Sequenced material: peripheral blood. These receptors came from a man in his 60s with acute or convalescent COVID-19.

The table lists this clone with a few counts. This chain links TRBV7-2 with TRBJ1-1; possibly TRBD1 for D (6 bases). CDR1 and CDR2 (germline): SGHTA, FQGNSA. The CDR3 contains 15 residues. V was pared by 2 bases and J by 0 bases, with 10 bases between. The CDR3 DNA follows: TGTGCCAGCAGCTTATTGGACAGAATGAACACTGAAGCTTTCTTT. Translation: CASSLLDRMNTEAFF.

The chain joins TRBV18 to TRBJ2-2; TRBD1 is a possible D gene (5 bases). The CDR3 loop spans 15 amino acids. V shed 6 bases and J shed 6 bases, with 17 bases lying between them. The V gene's germline CDR1 is KGHSH and CDR2 LQKENI. This CDR3 reads CASSPDSLGAGELFF. In DNA, the CDR3 is TGTGCCAGCTCTCCTGACAGCCTCGGCGCCGGGGAGCTGTTTTTT.

The J gene is TRBJ2-1, the V gene TRBV7-3; TRBD2 matches 7 bases. This CDR3 is 11 amino acids long. In germline, CDR1 is SGHTA, CDR2 FQGTGA. Trimming at V came to 4 bases and at J to 10 bases, leaving 1 base not matched to a gene. CDR3 residues: CASSWGGEQFF. CDR3 DNA sequence: TGTGCCAGCAGCTGGGGGGGAGAGCAGTTCTTC.

This clone is a singleton in its sample. The chain links TRBV28 to TRBJ2-3, with D hard to call. V lost 7 bases and J lost 8, with 10 bases in between. Germline V gives CDR1 MDHEN, CDR2 SYDVKM. CDR3 size: 11 residues. This chain's CDR3 is CASIGEATQYF. The CDR3 region has the DNA TGTGCCAGCATTGGTGAGGCTACGCAGTATTTT.

V gene TRBV14 combines with J gene TRBJ1-3; D might be TRBD1 (6 bases). V lost 2 bases and J 1 base, leaving 21 bases between the germline ends. Germline V CDR1 and CDR2: SGHDN, FVKESK. The CDR3 spans 19 residues. The CDR3 nucleotides are TGTGCCAGCAGCCAATACCGAACAGGGCGCGCTGGTTCTGGAAACACCATATATTTT. Translated: CASSQYRTGRAGSGNTIYF.

V usage is TRBV11-2 and J usage is TRBJ1-4, with D possibly matching TRBD1 (6 bases). CDR1 and CDR2 (germline): SGHAT, FQNNGV. The CDR3 totals 15 residues. Trimming stripped 1 base from V and 7 bases from J, with 13 bases between. CDR3 region: CASSLGQAGSEKLFF. CDR3 bases: TGTGCCAGCAGCTTAGGACAGGCGGGTAGTGAAAAACTGTTTTTT.

The chain links TRBV7-2 to TRBJ1-2; D call uncertain. Between the trimmed V and J ends, which lost 5 bases and 4 bases, there was a span of 14 bases. The CDR3 sequence is 14 residues long. Germline loops: CDR1 SGHTA, CDR2 FQGNSA. The CDR3 nucleotides are TGTGCCAGCAGCGGCAGATCCGTATCCTATGGCTACACCTTC. It yields the protein CASSGRSVSYGYTF.

V and J are TRBV5-6 and TRBJ1-6, with TRBD1 identical over 8 bases. CDR1 is SGHDT and CDR2 is YYEEEE in the germline V gene. This CDR3 contains 16 residues. With V trimmed by 0 bases and J by 9 bases, 8 bases remained unmatched. The CDR3 region has the DNA TGTGCCAGCAGCTTGGATGGACAGGGTTTCAGTTCACCCCTCCACTTT. It translates to CASSLDGQGFSSPLHF.

The chain links TRBV2 to TRBJ2-2; 8 bases fit TRBD2. The V segment lost 9 bases and the J segment 2 bases; nucleotides outside the gene matches: 5. Germline V gene lookup returns CDR1 SNHLY and CDR2 FYNNEI. This CDR3 spans 14 amino acids. The CDR3 DNA reads as TGTGCCAGTAAGCGGGGGCGTAACACCGGGGAGCTGTTTTTT. Translation: CASKRGRNTGELFF.

The J gene is TRBJ2-3, the V gene TRBV9; a possible D gene is TRBD2 (5 bases). Deletions cut 4 bases from V and 5 bases from J, with 14 bases between. CDR3 length equals 14 residues. Per the germline V gene, CDR1 is SGDLS and CDR2 is YYNGEE. CDR3 residues: CASSRAIAKDTQYF. Here the CDR3 DNA reads TGTGCCAGCAGCCGGGCCATAGCGAAAGATACGCAGTATTTT. The whole variable domain, remainder taken from reference TRBV9 and TRBJ2-3, is DSGVTQTPKHLITATGQRVTLRCSPRSGDLSVYWYQQSLDQGLQFLIQYYNGEERAKGNILERFSAQQFPDLHSELNLSSLELGDSALYFCASSRAIAKDTQYFGPGTRLTVL.

The chain is built from TRBV6-5 and TRBJ1-4; weak D call: TRBD1 (5 bases). V was shortened by 2 bases and J by 5 bases, with 12 bases between the two germline ends. CDR3 size: 15 residues. Germline loops: CDR1 MNHEY, CDR2 SVGAGI. CDR3 sequence reads: CASSYTQGSNEKLFF. CDR3 nucleotides: TGTGCCAGCAGTTACACGCAGGGCTCCAATGAAAAACTGTTTTTT.

This sequence joins TRBV21-1 and TRBJ1-5; the D call TRBD1 from the table was never checked on the DNA. TRBV21-1 is a pseudogene. The CDR3 totals 24 residues. The CDR3 sequence: CASSTKPGQGRPLDVKNSNQPQHF. In DNA, the CDR3 is TGTGCCAGCAGCACTAAACCGGGACAGGGTCGGCCCCTGGACGTAAAAAATAGCAATCAGCCCCAGCATTTT.

The genes are TRBV10-1 and TRBJ2-7; D is uncertain. The germline V gene encodes CDR1 WNHNN and CDR2 SYGVQD (reference sequence). The ends were cut back, 8 bases at V and 6 bases at J, with 14 bases in the middle. The CDR3 totals 12 residues. Written as DNA, the CDR3 is TGCGCCAGCGGAGTCGTAAGATTCGAGCAGTACTTC. Encoded protein: CASGVVRFEQYF.

The table lists this clone with many counts. This chain uses TRBV7-2 with TRBJ2-7; 11 bases match TRBD2. V shed 4 bases, J shed 4 bases, and the junction held 3 bases outside the gene matches. CDR1 SGHTA and CDR2 FQGNSA come from the germline V gene. The CDR3 loop spans 14 amino acids. The DNA of the CDR3 is TGTGCCAGCAGCTGGGGACTAGCGGAATACGAGCAGTACTTC. It encodes CASSWGLAEYEQYF.

The V call is TRBV29-1, the J call TRBJ2-3; 7 positions match TRBD1. Germline CDR1 and CDR2: SQVTM and ANQGSEA. The CDR3 extends over 13 amino acids. Losses at the gene ends were 3 bases for V and 5 bases for J; bases not matched to a gene: 5. For the CDR3, the DNA is TGCAGCGTTGACAGGGGGTCGCTAGATACGCAGTATTTT. This codes for CSVDRGSLDTQYF.

This chain links TRBV7-8 with TRBJ2-7; 13 positions match TRBD2. The CDR3 sequence is 16 residues long. Trimming at V came to 5 bases and at J to 3 bases, leaving 7 bases not matched to a gene. Germline values: CDR1 SGHVS, CDR2 FQNEAQ. CDR3: CASSRLGTSGVYEQYF. The CDR3 DNA reads TGTGCCAGCAGCCGCCTCGGGACTAGCGGGGTCTACGAGCAGTACTTC.